Listed here is a single TCR beta chain. This sample is drawn from a study of blood T cell repertoires in COVID-19. Participant reports of clinical history set cohort assignment. Only in-frame clones appear in the TCRdb table, and some are missing; sequencing was by immunoSEQ multiplex PCR. This sample has approximately 250,000 clones; more than 80% occur once, and the top ten carry roughly 4.3%. The sample taken for sequencing was PBMCs or T cells enriched from blood (not recorded which). This clonotype was obtained from a woman aged 30 to 39 with acute COVID-19.

The CDR3 is CASSSGASSYNEQFF. Here the CDR3 DNA reads TGTGCCAGCAGTTCAGGGGCGAGCTCCTACAATGAGCAGTTCTTC. The J gene is TRBJ2-1, the V gene TRBV28, with TRBD1 as a possible D gene (6 bases). Looked up from germline, CDR1 is MDHEN and CDR2 is SYDVKM. V was trimmed by 4 bases and J by 0 bases, leaving 10 bases between them. The CDR3 extends over 15 amino acids.